This T cell receptor beta chain was sequenced during a study of radiation and T cells in renal cell carcinoma. Overall study: Nephrectomy followed 15 Gy stereotactic body radiation by 4 weeks.

The CDR3 has 13 residues. The J segment lost 9 bases and the V segment lost 5 bases, leaving 9 bases of the junction unmatched. In germline, CDR1 is SGHTA, CDR2 FQGNSA. Broader study findings: From baseline, blood top tumor clonotypes peaked at 2 weeks post-radiation.

Note on this clone: No antigen is known for it.

Sample time point: blood 2 weeks post-SBRT. Stated treatment: 15 Gy SBRT to primary tumor, nephrectomy 4 weeks later. Serial blood draws occurred at baseline and 2 and 4 weeks post-SBRT. Clear cell pathology was present in this patient's renal cell carcinoma. The method was immunoSEQ multiplex PCR; TCRdb's version includes in-frame clones alone and lacks a portion of them. The sample contains some 150,000 clones, over 80% of which appear only once. The TCR originated in a woman in her forties or fifties with renal cell carcinoma. Sequencing used blood, obtained from a patient whose treatment included radiotherapy and nephrectomy. The gene calls are TRBV7-2 and TRBJ2-7; 8 nucleotides match TRBD1. The CDR3 nucleotides read TGTGCCAGCAGCCAGGGACAGGCTAGGGTGCAGTACTTC. It specifies CASSQGQARVQYF.